This T cell receptor beta chain was observed in a study of blood T cell repertoires in COVID-19. Looking at the study overall: The United States, Italy and Spain provided the acute and convalescent COVID-19 samples. Sources were T cells, B-cell-depleted T cells, or PBMCs; the material itself was cDNA or gDNA.

Germline V lookup: CDR1 LGHNA, CDR2 YNFKEQ. CDR3 length: 14 residues. V gave up 4 bases and J gave up 4 bases, with 14 bases separating them. The protocol was immunoSEQ multiplex PCR, while the TCRdb copy is restricted to in-frame clones and leaves out a portion. The sample consists of 50,000 to 65,000 clones, about nine tenths of them appearing once. During active infection, Seattle patients enrolled and were then monitored through disease. This chain links TRBV4-2 with TRBJ2-7, with D maybe TRBD1 (8 bases). This TCR was sampled from a woman older than 75 with COVID-19, enrolled during active disease. The specimen sequenced was peripheral blood. This CDR3 is CASSLSQGGYEQYF. CDR3 nucleotides: TGTGCCAGCAGCCTATCACAGGGGGGGTACGAGCAGTACTTC.